This T cell receptor beta chain was obtained from a study of cytomegalovirus exposure and HLA in healthy donors. The primer mix had 60 Vbeta and 13 Jbeta primers. Libraries were prepared by immunoSEQ multiplex PCR; TCRdb keeps only in-frame clonotypes and omits some of them. The sample lists around 200,000 clones; almost 85% were seen once. The CDR3 totals 14 residues. Trimming left V 1 base short and J 3 bases short, with 9 bases between. CDR1 is SGHDT, CDR2 YYEEEE, per germline. The V call is TRBV5-6, the J call TRBJ2-3, with D perhaps matching TRBD2 (5 bases). The TCR sequence derives from a woman aged 50 to 65 in good health and CMV-seronegative. Sequencing was performed on PBMCs. CDR3 residues: CASSLTSGTDTQYF. CDR3 nucleotides: TGTGCCAGCAGCTTGACTAGTGGGACAGATACGCAGTATTTT.